This entry describes one T cell receptor (beta chain). Its specificity is unknown. A read error is possible here, since a much larger clone lies one base away. This sample is drawn from a study of CD8+CD57+ T cells in acquired aplastic anemia. The overall study: DNA recovered from sorted CD4+ and CD8+ cells had a mean of roughly 3 ug.

Study-wide findings and caveats: Patients and controls were found to share twenty-nine CD8+ CDR3 sequences. The study found no significant CD8+ Simpson's diversity difference between patients and controls.

Patients included in sequencing had previously demonstrated CD8+CD57+ cell expansion by flow cytometry. Every patient was diagnosed with severe acquired aplastic anemia. Genomic DNA served as template for TCR beta VDJ and CDR3 profiling. TCRdb fed the reads into MiXCR, producing one record per CDR3 protein. Here the sample spans 450,000 to 600,000 distinct CDR3 sequences, around 30% being singletons. Trimming at V came to 3 bases and at J to 9 bases, leaving 4 bases not matched to a gene. This CDR3 has 13 amino acids. Germline assignment: CDR1 LNHDA and CDR2 SQIVND (reference sequence). The gene calls are TRBV19 and TRBJ2-1; 8 bases match TRBD1. The sequence was collected from a human donor with aplastic anemia. Sequencing input: sorted CD4+, CD8+, or CD8+CD57+ T cells (not recorded which) from PBMCs. The CDR3 DNA follows: TGTGCCAGTAGTATGACAGGGGCGGGTGAGCAGTTCTTC. This gives the protein CASSMTGAGEQFF.